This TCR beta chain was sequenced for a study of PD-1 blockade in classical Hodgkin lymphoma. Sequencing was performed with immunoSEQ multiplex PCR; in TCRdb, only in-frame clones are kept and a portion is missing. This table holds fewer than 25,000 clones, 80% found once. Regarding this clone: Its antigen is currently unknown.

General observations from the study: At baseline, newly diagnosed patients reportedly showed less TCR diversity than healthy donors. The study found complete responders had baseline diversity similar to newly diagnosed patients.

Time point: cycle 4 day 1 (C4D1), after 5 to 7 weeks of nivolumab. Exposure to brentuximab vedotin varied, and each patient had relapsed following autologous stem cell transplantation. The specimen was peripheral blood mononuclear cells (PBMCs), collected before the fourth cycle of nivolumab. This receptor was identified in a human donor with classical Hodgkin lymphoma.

CDR3 sequence: CASSESAAGQREQYF. DNA for the CDR3: TGTGCCAGCAGTGAATCCGCAGCGGGGCAGCGGGAGCAGTACTTC. The V and J genes are TRBV28 and TRBJ2-5; TRBD2 matches 8 bases. The CDR3 consists of 15 residues. CDR1 and CDR2 (germline): MDHEN, SYDVKM. Trimming at V came to 5 bases and at J to 11 bases, leaving 16 bases not matched to a gene.